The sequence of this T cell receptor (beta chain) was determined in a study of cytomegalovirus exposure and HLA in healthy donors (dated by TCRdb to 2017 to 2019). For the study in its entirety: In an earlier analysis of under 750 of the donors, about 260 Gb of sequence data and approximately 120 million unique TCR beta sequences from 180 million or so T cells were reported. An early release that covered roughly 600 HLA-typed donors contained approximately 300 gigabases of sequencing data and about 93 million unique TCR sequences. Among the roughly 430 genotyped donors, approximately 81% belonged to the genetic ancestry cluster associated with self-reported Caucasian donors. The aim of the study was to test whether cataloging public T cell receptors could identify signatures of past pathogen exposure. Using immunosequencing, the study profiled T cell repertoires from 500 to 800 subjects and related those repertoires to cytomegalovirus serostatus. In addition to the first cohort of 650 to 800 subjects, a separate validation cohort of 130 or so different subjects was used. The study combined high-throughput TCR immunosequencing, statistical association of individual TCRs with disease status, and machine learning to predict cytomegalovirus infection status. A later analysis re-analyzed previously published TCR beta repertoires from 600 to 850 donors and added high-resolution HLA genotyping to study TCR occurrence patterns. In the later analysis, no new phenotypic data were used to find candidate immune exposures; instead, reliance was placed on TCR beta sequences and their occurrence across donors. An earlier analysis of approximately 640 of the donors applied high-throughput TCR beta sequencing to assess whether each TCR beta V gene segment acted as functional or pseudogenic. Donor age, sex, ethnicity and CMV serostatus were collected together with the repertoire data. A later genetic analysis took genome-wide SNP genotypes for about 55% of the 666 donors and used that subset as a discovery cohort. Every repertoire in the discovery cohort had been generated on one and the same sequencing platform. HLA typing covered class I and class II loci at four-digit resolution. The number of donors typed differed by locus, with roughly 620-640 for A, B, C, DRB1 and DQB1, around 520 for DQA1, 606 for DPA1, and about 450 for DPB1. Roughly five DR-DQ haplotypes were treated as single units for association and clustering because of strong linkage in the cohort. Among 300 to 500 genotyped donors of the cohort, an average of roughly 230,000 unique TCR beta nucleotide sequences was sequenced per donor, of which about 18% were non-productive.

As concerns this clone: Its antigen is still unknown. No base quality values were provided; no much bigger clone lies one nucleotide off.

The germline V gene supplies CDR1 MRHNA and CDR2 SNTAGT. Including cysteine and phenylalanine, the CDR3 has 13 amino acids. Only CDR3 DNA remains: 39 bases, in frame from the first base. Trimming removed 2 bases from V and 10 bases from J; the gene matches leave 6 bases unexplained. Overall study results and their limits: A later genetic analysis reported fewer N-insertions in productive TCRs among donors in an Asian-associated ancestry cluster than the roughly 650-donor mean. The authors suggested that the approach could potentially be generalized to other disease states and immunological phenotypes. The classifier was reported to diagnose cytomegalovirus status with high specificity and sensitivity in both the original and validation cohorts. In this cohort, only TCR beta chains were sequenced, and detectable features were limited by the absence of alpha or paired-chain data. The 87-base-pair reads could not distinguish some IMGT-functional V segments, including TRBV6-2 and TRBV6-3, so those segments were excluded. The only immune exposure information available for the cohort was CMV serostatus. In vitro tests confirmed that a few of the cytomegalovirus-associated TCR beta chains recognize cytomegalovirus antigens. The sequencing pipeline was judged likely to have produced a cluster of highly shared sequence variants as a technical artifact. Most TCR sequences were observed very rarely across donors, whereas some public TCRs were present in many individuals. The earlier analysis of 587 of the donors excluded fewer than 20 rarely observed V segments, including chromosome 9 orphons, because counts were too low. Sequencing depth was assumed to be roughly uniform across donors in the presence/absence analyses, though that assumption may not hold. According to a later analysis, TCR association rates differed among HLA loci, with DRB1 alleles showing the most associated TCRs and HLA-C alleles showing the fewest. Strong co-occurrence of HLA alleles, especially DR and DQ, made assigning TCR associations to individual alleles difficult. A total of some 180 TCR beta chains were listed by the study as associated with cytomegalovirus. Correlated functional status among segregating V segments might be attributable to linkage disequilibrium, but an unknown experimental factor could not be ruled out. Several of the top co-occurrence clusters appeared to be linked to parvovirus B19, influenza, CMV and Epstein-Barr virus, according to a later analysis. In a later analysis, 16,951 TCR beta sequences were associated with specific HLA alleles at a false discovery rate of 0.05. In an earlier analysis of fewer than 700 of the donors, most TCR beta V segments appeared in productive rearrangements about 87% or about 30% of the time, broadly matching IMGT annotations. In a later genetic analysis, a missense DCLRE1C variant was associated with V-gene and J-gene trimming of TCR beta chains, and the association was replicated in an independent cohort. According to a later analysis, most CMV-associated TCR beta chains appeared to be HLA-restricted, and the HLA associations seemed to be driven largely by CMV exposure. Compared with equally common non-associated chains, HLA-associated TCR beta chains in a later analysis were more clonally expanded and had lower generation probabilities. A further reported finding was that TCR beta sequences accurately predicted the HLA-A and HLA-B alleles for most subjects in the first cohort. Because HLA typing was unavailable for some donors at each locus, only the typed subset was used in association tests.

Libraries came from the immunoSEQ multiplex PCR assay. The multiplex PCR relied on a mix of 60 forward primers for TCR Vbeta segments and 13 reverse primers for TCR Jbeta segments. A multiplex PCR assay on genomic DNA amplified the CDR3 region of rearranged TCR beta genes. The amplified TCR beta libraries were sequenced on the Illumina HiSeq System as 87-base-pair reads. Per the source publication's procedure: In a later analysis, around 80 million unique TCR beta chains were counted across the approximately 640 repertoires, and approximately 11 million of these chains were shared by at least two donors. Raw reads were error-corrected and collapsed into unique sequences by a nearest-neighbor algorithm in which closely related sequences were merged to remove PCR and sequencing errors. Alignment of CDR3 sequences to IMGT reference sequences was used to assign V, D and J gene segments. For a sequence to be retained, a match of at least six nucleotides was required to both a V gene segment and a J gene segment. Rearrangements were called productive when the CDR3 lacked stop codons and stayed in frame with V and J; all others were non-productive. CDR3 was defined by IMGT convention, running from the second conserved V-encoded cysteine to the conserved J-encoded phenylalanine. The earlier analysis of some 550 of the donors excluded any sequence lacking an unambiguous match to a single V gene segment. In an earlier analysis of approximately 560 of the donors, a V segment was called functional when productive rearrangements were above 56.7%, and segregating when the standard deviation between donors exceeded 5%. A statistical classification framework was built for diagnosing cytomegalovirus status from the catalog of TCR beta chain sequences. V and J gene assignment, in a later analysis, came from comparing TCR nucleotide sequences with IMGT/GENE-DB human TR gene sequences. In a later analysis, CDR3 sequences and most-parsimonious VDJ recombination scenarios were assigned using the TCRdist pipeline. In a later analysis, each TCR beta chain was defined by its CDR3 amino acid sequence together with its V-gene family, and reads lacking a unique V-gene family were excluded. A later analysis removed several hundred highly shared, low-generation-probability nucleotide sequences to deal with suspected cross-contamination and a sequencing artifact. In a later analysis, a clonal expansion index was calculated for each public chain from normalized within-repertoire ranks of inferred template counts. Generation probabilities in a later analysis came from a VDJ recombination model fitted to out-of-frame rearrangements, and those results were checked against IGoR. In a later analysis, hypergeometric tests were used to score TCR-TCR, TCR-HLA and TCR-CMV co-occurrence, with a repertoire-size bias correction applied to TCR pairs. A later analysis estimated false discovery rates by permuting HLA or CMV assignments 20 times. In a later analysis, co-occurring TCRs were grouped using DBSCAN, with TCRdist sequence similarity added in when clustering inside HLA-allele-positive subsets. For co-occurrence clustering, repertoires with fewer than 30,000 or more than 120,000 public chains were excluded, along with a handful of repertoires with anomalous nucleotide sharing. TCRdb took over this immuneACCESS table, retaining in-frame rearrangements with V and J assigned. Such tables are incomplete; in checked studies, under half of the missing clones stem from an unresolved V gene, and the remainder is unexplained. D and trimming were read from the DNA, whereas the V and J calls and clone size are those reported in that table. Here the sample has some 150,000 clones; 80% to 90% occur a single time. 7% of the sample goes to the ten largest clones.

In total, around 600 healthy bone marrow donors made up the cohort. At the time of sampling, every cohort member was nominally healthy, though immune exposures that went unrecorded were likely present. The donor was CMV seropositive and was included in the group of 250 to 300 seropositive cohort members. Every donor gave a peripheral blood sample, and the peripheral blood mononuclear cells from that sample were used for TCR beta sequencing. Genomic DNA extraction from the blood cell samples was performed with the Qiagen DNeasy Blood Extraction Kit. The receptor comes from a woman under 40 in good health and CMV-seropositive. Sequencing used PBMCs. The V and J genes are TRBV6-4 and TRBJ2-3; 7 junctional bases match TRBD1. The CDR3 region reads CASSDIQGDAQYF. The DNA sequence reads TGTGCCAGCAGTGACATCCAGGGGGATGCGCAGTATTTT.